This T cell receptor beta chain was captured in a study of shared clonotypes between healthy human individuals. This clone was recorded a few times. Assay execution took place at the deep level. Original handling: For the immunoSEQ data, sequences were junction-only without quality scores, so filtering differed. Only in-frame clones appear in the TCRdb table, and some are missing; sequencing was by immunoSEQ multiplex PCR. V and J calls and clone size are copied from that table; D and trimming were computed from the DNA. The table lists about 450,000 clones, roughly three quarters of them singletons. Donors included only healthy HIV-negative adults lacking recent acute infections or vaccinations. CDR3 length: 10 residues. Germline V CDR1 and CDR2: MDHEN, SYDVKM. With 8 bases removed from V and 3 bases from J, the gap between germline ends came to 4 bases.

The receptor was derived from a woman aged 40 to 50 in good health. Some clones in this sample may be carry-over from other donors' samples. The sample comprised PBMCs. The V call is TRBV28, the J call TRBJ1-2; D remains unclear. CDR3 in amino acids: CASGDYGYTF. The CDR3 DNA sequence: TGTGCCAGCGGGGACTATGGCTACACCTTC.